Sequencing of this T cell receptor beta chain was carried out in a study of blood T cells in healthy people across ages (dated by TCRdb to between 2015 and 2017). For context, the study as a whole: In model experiments, roughly one uniquely barcoded TCR beta cDNA molecule per two T cells was captured by template switching. Age-related changes in TCR beta repertoire diversity were measured in the study by deep sequencing normalized with unique cDNA molecular identifiers. The donors were split into four age groups: young (average about 15 years), middle-aged (more than 35), aged (around 67) and long-lived (approximately 80). Two additional independent replicas of 1 million unique cDNA reads from the same blood draw were analyzed for two donors (one aged 18 to 30 and one aged 80 or older). On the study overall, not on this receptor specifically: As age increased, observed TCR beta diversity per million T cells dropped in a roughly linear way, and a significant reduction was already evident by age about 40. The CMV infection status of donors was not known, potentially confounding age-related changes in expanded clonotypes. Bulk unsorted PBMC profiling prevented conclusive comparison of naive and antigen-experienced compartments. Compared with the aged group, the long-lived group had more naive CD4+ T cells, fewer expanded clones and increased TCR diversity, suggesting age selection. A strong correlation was found between observed TCR beta diversity and the percentage of naive T cells measured by flow cytometry. Total diversity estimates from one million sequenced T cells were considered lower bounds and underestimates.

Donors were 39 systemically healthy Caucasian individuals from Russia aged roughly 6 to 90 years. Roughly 10 milliliters of peripheral blood were drawn from each donor into EDTA-treated Vacutainer tubes. Ficoll-Paque density-gradient centrifugation was used to isolate PBMCs, with at least 6.5 million per sample. Trizol reagent was used to extract total RNA from the PBMCs, yielding at least 5.5 micrograms per sample. Naive CD45RAhigh/CD27high T cell percentages were measured by flow cytometry on a PBMC aliquot from every donor. This clonotype was counted between two and nine times. Its antigen remains undetermined. One base away there is no much larger clone; base qualities are not given. Library generation was performed with 5' RACE. Instrument on record: Illumina HiSeq 2500. A second about 6 to 11 cycle PCR used a sample-barcoded 5' primer and a J-beta primer mix. A template-switch 5' adaptor carrying 12 random nucleotides introduced a unique molecular identifier onto each TCR beta cDNA molecule. At least 2.5 million CDR3-containing paired-end reads were obtained from each sample. The Mint cDNA synthesis kit, primed by a TRBC-specific oligonucleotide, was used to synthesize first-strand cDNA from all RNA. Following uracil-DNA glycosylase treatment, a first 18-cycle PCR with universal primers M1SS and BC2_uni_R was performed on all cDNA. As for the authors' bioinformatics: Normalization of each sample was performed by random selection of 1 million high-quality reads, each carrying a distinct molecular identifier. Reads sharing molecular identifiers were discarded rather than binned into consensus sequences. CDR3 identification, clonotype clustering and error correction used MiTCR with a Q25 quality threshold and the strictest error-elimination algorithm. Lower-bound total TCR beta diversity was estimated with a nonparametric unseen species model using Euler transformation. TCRdb reprocessing: public reads trimmed at Q25 with fastp, clones called with MiXCR, in-frame beta chains kept. One record per CDR3 amino acid sequence lists the most common genes and DNA. The V and J calls here are based on TCRdb, not the publication. Here the sample has around 800,000 distinct CDR3 sequences; more than 25% occur a single time. The ten largest make up about 3% of the sample.

The same sample was also studied in work on T cells of mothers and their children. Drawing on the second study: The donors were nine systemically healthy Caucasian individuals, made up of three mothers and their six children. cDNA synthesis consumed the entire amount of extracted RNA, loaded at approximately 1.6 ug RNA in each 15 ul reaction. In the second PCR, sample barcodes and 2-4 random nucleotides were introduced via the M1S primer. Over 8.5 million TCR beta CDR3 reads were obtained for each mother, and 2.5 million to 3 million reads were obtained for each child. Thymic selection similarly shapes TCR recombination output in related and unrelated pairs, with minor effect from inherited differences. Normalized repertoire overlap in related mother-child pairs was always slightly higher than in unrelated mother-child pairs, but the difference was never significant. With a sensitivity of roughly 93 clones per million clonotypes, no persistent microchimeric T cell clones were detected. To look for features that set related mother-child pairs apart from unrelated individuals, the researchers ran deep NGS to compare the TCR beta repertoires of mothers and children. On average, the children were roughly 10 +/- 4 years old, while the mothers were 40 +/- 4 years old. After adapters were ligated using NEBNext reagents, the libraries underwent 100+100 nt paired-end sequencing on an Illumina HiSeq 2000. To prevent cross-contamination, the mother and child libraries were prepared a month apart and were sequenced in separate runs. Each donor had between roughly 450,000 and 2,300,000 distinct TCR beta clonotypes identified. Naive TCR beta clonotypes were estimated from low-frequency clonotypes matched to each donor's FACS-determined naive share, without sorting.

Sequenced sample: blood. The sequence was obtained from a boy between 10 and 17 years old in good health.

The DNA is as follows: TGTGCCAGCAGCATATCAGGGGGCGCGGGCTATAATTCACCCCTCCACTTT. This yields the protein CASSISGGAGYNSPLHF. The chain links TRBV11-2 with TRBJ1-6; 8 junctional bases match TRBD1. The CDR3 contains 17 residues, cysteine and phenylalanine counted. Just the 51-base CDR3 DNA is kept, in frame starting at base 1. Taken from the germline V gene, the CDR1 and CDR2 loops are SGHAT and FQNNGV. Trimming leaves V shorter by 5 bases and J shorter by 3 bases, with the junction holding 9 bases beyond the gene matches.